This is a list of T cell receptor beta chains from one sample in a study of CD8+ T cells in alopecia areata. Some clones are missing from TCRdb's copy, which holds only in-frame ones; the method was immunoSEQ multiplex PCR. Found here are under 110,000 clones, 50% to 60% of them singletons; the top ten hold around 17%. The sequencing here drew on CD8+ T cells sorted from blood, taken at approximately week 60, from a patient treated with tofacitinib. Every receptor here comes from a human donor with alopecia areata. Each CDR3 is given with its conserved first and last residue. The D gene is left open where the match is weak. The size entry is marked missing in some rows and otherwise reads once, few, many or a size class.

>TRBV29-1|TRBJ1-2|NA|TRBD1
CSVPRDRFDYGYTF
TGCAGCGTCCCCCGGGACAGGTTCGACTATGGCTACACCTTC
>TRBV7-7|TRBJ2-5|many|TRBD2
CASSLGLAGAVQETQYF
TGTGCCAGCAGCTTAGGACTAGCGGGGGCGGTCCAAGAGACCCAGTACTTC
>TRBV4-1|TRBJ2-4|NA|NA
CASSKTGNIQYF
TGCGCCAGCAGCAAGACGGGGAACATTCAGTACTTC
>TRBV13|TRBJ2-7|NA|NA
CASSLGLLPYEQYF
TGTGCCAGCAGCTTAGGCCTGCTACCGTACGAGCAGTACTTC
>TRBV5-6|TRBJ1-2|NA|TRBD1
CASSLGQGVYGYTF
TGTGCCAGCAGCTTGGGACAGGGGGTATATGGCTACACCTTC
>TRBV5-6|TRBJ2-5|NA|NA
CASSLARQETQYF
TGTGCCAGCAGCTTGGCTAGACAAGAGACCCAGTACTTC
>TRBV29-1|TRBJ2-2|few|NA
CSVGGNTGELFF
TGCAGCGTTGGGGGGAACACCGGGGAGCTGTTTTTT
>TRBV29-1|TRBJ1-2|NA|NA
CSVDPDVYGYTF
TGCAGCGTTGATCCGGACGTCTATGGCTACACCTTC
>TRBV27|TRBJ1-5|NA|NA
CASRTGFSNQPQHF
TGTGCCAGCAGGACAGGTTTCAGCAATCAGCCCCAGCATTTT
>TRBV4-1|TRBJ1-5|NA|NA
CASSQDAPGADSNQPQHF
TGCGCCAGCAGCCAAGACGCTCCGGGAGCAGATAGCAATCAGCCCCAGCATTTT
>TRBV6-5|TRBJ2-5|NA|NA
CASSSLRGVQETQYF
TGTGCCAGCAGTTCGCTCCGCGGGGTCCAAGAGACCCAGTACTTC
>TRBV27|TRBJ2-5|NA|NA
CASSLTRPGETQYF
TGTGCCAGCAGTCTCACCCGGCCAGGGGAGACCCAGTACTTC
>TRBV4-1|TRBJ2-2|NA|NA
CASTSFGGRNTGELFF
TGCGCCAGCACCAGCTTCGGGGGGCGGAACACCGGGGAGCTGTTTTTT
>TRBV19|TRBJ2-4|few|TRBD1
CASSIGGGLAKNIQYF
TGTGCCAGTAGTATAGGAGGGGGCCTAGCCAAAAACATTCAGTACTTC
>TRBV14|TRBJ2-7|NA|TRBD2
CASSPRSSGGYYEQYF
TGTGCCAGCAGCCCGAGGTCTAGCGGGGGATACTACGAGCAGTACTTC
>TRBV30|TRBJ2-3|few|NA
CALQGRGDTQYF
TGTGCCTTACAGGGCCGGGGGGATACGCAGTATTTT
>TRBV27|TRBJ1-1|few|NA
CASSLSVDWTEAFF
TGTGCCAGCAGTTTATCAGTGGATTGGACTGAAGCTTTCTTT
>TRBV4-1|TRBJ2-6|NA|NA
CASSQELPSSGANVLTF
TGCGCCAGCAGCCAAGAGCTACCGTCCTCTGGGGCCAACGTCCTGACTTTC
>TRBV2|TRBJ2-1|NA|NA
CASSEARYPYNEQFF
TGTGCCAGCAGTGAGGCGAGATACCCCTACAATGAGCAGTTCTTC
>TRBV30|TRBJ2-7|NA|TRBD1
CAWSLDRGGEQYF
TGTGCCTGGAGTCTCGACAGGGGAGGCGAGCAGTACTTC
>TRBV12-5|TRBJ2-5|NA|NA
CASGPPLSRGGETQYF
TGTGCTAGTGGTCCGCCCCTTTCGCGGGGCGGAGAGACCCAGTACTTC
>TRBV2|TRBJ1-5|NA|NA
CASSEGRAANQPQHF
TGTGCCAGCAGTGAAGGCCGTGCCGCTAATCAGCCCCAGCATTTT
>TRBV2|TRBJ2-2|NA|NA
CAQREWGTNTGELFF
TGTGCCCAAAGGGAGTGGGGGACGAACACCGGGGAGCTGTTTTTT
>TRBV30|TRBJ2-7|NA|NA
CAWSDSSYEQYF
TGTGCCTGGAGTGATAGCAGCTACGAGCAGTACTTC
>TRBV13|TRBJ2-1|NA|TRBD2
CASSTFVGRGALRNEQFF
TGTGCCAGCAGTACCTTCGTCGGGAGGGGGGCGCTTAGAAATGAGCAGTTCTTC
>TRBV2|TRBJ1-1|NA|NA
CASTSVDRNTEAFF
TGTGCCAGCACAAGCGTGGACAGGAACACTGAAGCTTTCTTT
>TRBV6-1|TRBJ2-1|NA|TRBD2
CASSTQSGGNNEQFF
TGTGCCAGCAGTACCCAGAGCGGGGGGAACAATGAGCAGTTCTTC
>TRBV29-1|TRBJ2-3|NA|NA
CSVVGFGNTDTQYF
TGCAGCGTTGTGGGGTTTGGGAACACAGATACGCAGTATTTT
>TRBV7-2|TRBJ1-2|NA|NA
CASSLGIRTAPYGYTF
TGTGCCAGCAGCTTAGGGATCCGGACAGCCCCTTATGGCTACACCTTC
>TRBV5-1|TRBJ2-5|NA|NA
CASSKEPEQQETQYF
TGCGCCAGCAGCAAGGAACCAGAACAACAGGAGACCCAGTACTTC
>TRBV18|TRBJ2-1|few|TRBD1
CASSPGTGGAYNEQFF
TGTGCCAGCTCACCCGGGACAGGGGGTGCGTACAATGAGCAGTTCTTC
>TRBV5-6|TRBJ2-7|few|NA
CASSLSPQSYEQYF
TGTGCCAGCAGCTTGTCCCCGCAGTCCTACGAGCAGTACTTC
>TRBV7-9|TRBJ2-5|NA|NA
CASKIGGGETQYF
TGTGCCAGCAAAATTGGGGGCGGGGAGACCCAGTACTTC
>TRBV9|TRBJ2-1|few|TRBD2
CASSVRLAVNEQFF
TGTGCCAGCAGCGTTAGACTAGCGGTCAATGAGCAGTTCTTC
>TRBV15|TRBJ1-1|NA|TRBD1
CATSRDLSGDREAFF
TGTGCCACCAGCAGAGATCTGAGTGGGGACAGGGAGGCTTTCTTT
>TRBV15|TRBJ1-2|NA|NA
CATSRAEITGEGYTF
TGTGCCACCAGCAGAGCTGAGATAACAGGTGAAGGCTACACCTTC
>TRBV30|TRBJ1-2|NA|NA
CAWSRQAYYGYTF
TGTGCCTGGAGCCGACAGGCCTACTATGGCTACACCTTC
>TRBV12-5|TRBJ2-1|NA|NA
CASGHLLGDLIYNEQFF
TGTGCTAGTGGTCATCTGTTGGGGGACCTAATCTACAATGAGCAGTTCTTC
>TRBV14|TRBJ1-2|few|NA
CASSQVWGALYGYTF
TGTGCCAGCAGCCAAGTCTGGGGGGCCCTCTATGGCTACACCTTC
>TRBV11-2|TRBJ2-3|NA|NA
CASSLMNTGRGDTDTQYF
TGTGCCAGCAGCTTAATGAACACAGGGAGAGGGGACACAGATACGCAGTATTTT
>TRBV7-8|TRBJ1-5|few|NA
CASSSVGDQPQHF
TGTGCCAGCAGCAGTGTGGGGGATCAGCCCCAGCATTTT
>TRBV4-1|TRBJ2-1|few|TRBD2
CASRPRRAGGSYNEQFF
TGCGCCAGCAGACCCCGAAGGGCGGGGGGTTCCTACAATGAGCAGTTCTTC
>TRBV13|TRBJ2-7|NA|NA
CASSLGGSEQYF
TGTGCCAGCAGCTTAGGGGGGTCCGAGCAGTACTTC
>TRBV10-3|TRBJ2-1|few|TRBD2
CAISEAGSEQFF
TGTGCCATCAGTGAAGCGGGGTCTGAGCAGTTCTTC
>TRBV2|TRBJ2-5|NA|NA
CASRSQGGETQYF
TGTGCCAGCAGATCCCAGGGTGGAGAGACCCAGTACTTC
>TRBV2|TRBJ2-7|NA|TRBD2
CASEGTSSYEQYF
TGTGCCAGCGAGGGGACTAGCTCCTACGAGCAGTACTTC
>TRBV10-1|TRBJ2-2|few|NA
CAVGRNTGELFF
TGCGCCGTCGGACGGAACACCGGGGAGCTGTTTTTT
>TRBV15|TRBJ1-1|few|NA
CATSTNSRREGSRVTEAFF
TGTGCCACCAGCACCAACAGCAGGAGGGAAGGTAGTAGGGTAACTGAAGCTTTCTTT
>TRBV5-1|TRBJ2-3|NA|NA
CASSRGDTQYF
TGCGCCAGCAGCCGGGGGGATACGCAGTATTTT
>TRBV25-1|TRBJ2-3|few|NA
CASSEQGSTDTQYF
TGTGCCAGCAGTGAACAGGGAAGCACAGATACGCAGTATTTT
>TRBV28|TRBJ2-5|NA|TRBD2
CASSPLAGVITYQETQYF
TGTGCCAGCAGTCCCCTGGCGGGGGTGATAACATACCAAGAGACCCAGTACTTC